A single sample gave rise to the 25 T cell receptor beta chains below, sequenced in a study of blood T cells in healthy people across ages. Alongside a J-beta primer mix, a sample-barcoded 5' primer served in a second PCR lasting roughly 6 to 11 cycles. One entry per CDR3 protein results from TCRdb running MiXCR on the 5' RACE reads. This sample has about 800,000 distinct CDR3 sequences, with around 25% found just once. These data were also reused for a study on T cells of mothers and their children.

The sequenced material came from blood. Receptor source: a boy between 10 and 17 years old in good health.

The chain links TRBV18 to TRBJ1-1; D is ambiguous. Per the germline V gene, CDR1 is KGHSH and CDR2 is LQKENI. The CDR3 has 15 amino acids. V gave up 3 bases and J gave up 0 bases, with 11 bases separating them. The CDR3 protein is CASSPLSALNTEAFF. The CDR3 DNA reads as TGTGCCAGCTCACCGTTATCAGCTTTGAACACTGAAGCTTTCTTT.

This clonotype is a singleton in its sample. This chain uses TRBV21-1 with TRBJ1-1; the DNA was not compared with TRBD1, the D call given in the table. TRBV21-1 is deemed a pseudogene. The CDR3 covers 15 residues. CDR3 DNA: TGTGCCAGCAGCAAAGGAGCAGGGGGAGACGCTGAAGCTTTCTTT. Translating it yields CASSKGAGGDAEAFF.

V is TRBV29-1 and J is TRBJ2-3; 9 bases map to TRBD1. The CDR3 loop spans 15 amino acids. CDR1 is SQVTM, CDR2 ANQGSEA, per germline. The ends lost 5 bases at V and 4 bases at J; junction bases unmatched: 10. The CDR3 sequence is CSVWGQGYSADTQYF. In DNA form, the CDR3 reads TGCAGCGTTTGGGGACAGGGATATAGCGCAGATACGCAGTATTTT.

The sample holds a few counts of this clonotype. The chain joins TRBV4-1 to TRBJ2-2; 8 bases align to TRBD2. The CDR3 is 16 residues long. Germline V gene data show CDR1 as MGHRA and CDR2 as YSYEKL. J was trimmed by 2 bases and V by 1 base; bases with no gene match: 3. CDR3 amino acids: CASSQGTSGNTGELFF. The CDR3 region has the DNA TGCGCCAGCAGCCAAGGAACTAGCGGAAACACCGGGGAGCTGTTTTTT.

Written as DNA, the CDR3 is TGTGCCAGCAGTTTCGGGATATACTTCTCAGCCCCTGAAAAACTGTTTTTT. Amino acid sequence: CASSFGIYFSAPEKLFF. The J gene is TRBJ1-4, the V gene TRBV12-3 or TRBV12-4; D not resolved. Deletions cut 3 bases from V and 7 bases from J, with 21 bases between. The CDR3 length is 17 residues.

This clonotype was recorded once. One end of the junction does not line up with germline, which may come from a read error. The J gene is TRBJ1-6, the V gene TRBV3-1; weak D call: TRBD1 (5 bases). The CDR3 extends over 14 amino acids. Looked up from germline, CDR1 is LGHDT and CDR2 is YNNKEL (reference sequence). The CDR3 nucleotides are TGCGCCAGCAGCCAAGTTCAGGGTAGTTCACCCCTCCACTTT. This gives the protein CASSQVQGSSPLHF.

The chain has TRBV7-2 and TRBJ2-5; possibly TRBD1 for D (6 bases). This CDR3 has 15 amino acids. Trimming left V 5 bases short and J 4 bases short, with 17 bases between. Germline V gene lookup returns CDR1 SGHTA and CDR2 FQGNSA. This chain's CDR3 is CASSLRTDPGETQYF. The CDR3 DNA is TGTGCCAGCAGCCTCAGGACAGATCCCGGAGAGACCCAGTACTTC.

The rearrangement joins TRBV7-2 to TRBJ2-7; a weak D match, TRBD1 (5 bases). The V gene lost 5 bases and the J gene lost 0 bases, with 14 bases spanning the gap. The germline V gene encodes CDR1 SGHTA and CDR2 FQGNSA. The CDR3 totals 15 residues. CDR3 sequence: CASSPRVQGSYEQYF. The CDR3 region has the DNA TGTGCCAGCAGCCCTAGGGTGCAGGGCTCCTACGAGCAGTACTTC.

This clonotype was detected many times. The V and J genes are TRBV4-2 and TRBJ1-2; 7 nucleotides match TRBD1. V lost 3 bases, J lost 6 bases, and 4 bases stayed unmatched. The CDR3 consists of 13 residues. CDR1 is LGHNA, CDR2 YNFKEQ, per germline. CDR3 nucleotide sequence: TGTGCCAGCAGCCAGAAACAGGGGAATGGCTACACCTTC. Its protein product is CASSQKQGNGYTF.

The V and J genes are TRBV4-1 and TRBJ2-3, with no clear D. Trimming stripped 4 bases from V and 2 bases from J, with 13 bases between. The CDR3 length is 15 residues. The germline V gene encodes CDR1 MGHRA and CDR2 YSYEKL. The DNA of the CDR3 is TGCGCCAGCAGCCGGCCTGATGACCCCACAGATACGCAGTATTTT. This gives the protein CASSRPDDPTDTQYF.

This clonotype was observed a handful of times. The rearrangement links TRBV29-1 to TRBJ1-1; D unclear. V was clipped by 1 base and J by 4 bases, with 10 bases between them. The CDR3 loop spans 13 amino acids. In germline, CDR1 is SQVTM, CDR2 ANQGSEA. For the CDR3, the DNA is TGCAGCGTTGAAGGGGGTATCGGCACTGAAGCTTTCTTT. Protein sequence: CSVEGGIGTEAFF.

This clonotype was detected a few times. V usage is TRBV5-1 and J usage is TRBJ2-5, with a tentative D call TRBD2 (5 bases). The germline CDR1 and CDR2 sequences are SGHRS and YFSETQ. CDR3 size: 14 residues. The germline V and J ends were trimmed by 1 base and 5 bases, with 12 bases remaining between them. The CDR3 sequence is CASSLWPGSETQYF. CDR3 nucleotide sequence: TGCGCCAGCAGCTTGTGGCCGGGATCGGAGACCCAGTACTTC.

This clonotype was seen only a few times. The rearrangement uses TRBV18 and TRBJ2-5; D is perhaps TRBD1 (6 bases). The CDR3 sequence is 15 residues long. V lost 4 bases and J lost 1, with 13 bases in between. CDR1 is KGHSH and CDR2 is LQKENI in the germline V gene. CDR3 DNA: TGTGCCAGCTCACTCGACAAGGGGGTCCAAGAGACCCAGTACTTC. Its translation: CASSLDKGVQETQYF.

This clonotype appeared a few times. This chain connects TRBV29-1 to TRBJ2-3; possible D gene TRBD2, 6 bases. Germline loops: CDR1 SQVTM, CDR2 ANQGSEA. The CDR3 covers 16 residues. V was trimmed by 1 base and J by 2 bases, leaving 16 bases between them. The CDR3, as DNA: TGCAGCGTTGAAGGATCCGGGACTGGCGCCACAGATACGCAGTATTTT. Its protein is CSVEGSGTGATDTQYF.

This CDR3 is CSVRGGIYEQYF. The DNA for the CDR3 is TGCAGCGTTCGGGGGGGAATATACGAGCAGTACTTC. The chain combines TRBV29-1 with TRBJ2-7; 8 bases match TRBD2. CDR3 size: 12 residues. J was trimmed by 4 bases and V by 5 bases; bases with no gene match: 4. The germline V gene has CDR1 SQVTM and CDR2 ANQGSEA.

This clonotype occurred a few times. The CDR3 reads CASSLAVRGDTEAFF. In nucleotides, the CDR3 is TGTGCCAGCAGCTTAGCAGTCAGGGGGGACACTGAAGCTTTCTTT. The V and J genes are TRBV7-2 and TRBJ1-1; 7 nucleotides match TRBD1. The V segment lost 0 bases and the J segment 3 bases; nucleotides outside the gene matches: 4. The germline V gene has CDR1 SGHTA and CDR2 FQGNSA. The CDR3 extends over 15 amino acids.

The chain joins TRBV11-2 to TRBJ2-3; no firm D call. CDR3 length equals 13 residues. CDR1 is SGHAT and CDR2 is FQNNGV in the germline V gene. Trimming cost V 0 bases and J 6 bases, with 7 bases left between them. The CDR3 bases are TGTGCCAGCAGCTTAGATTTACGGGATACGCAGTATTTT. Amino acids: CASSLDLRDTQYF.

The chain couples TRBV27 to TRBJ2-3, with D possibly matching TRBD1 (6 bases). Trimming cost V 2 bases and J 3 bases, with 12 bases left between them. CDR3 length: 15 amino acids. The germline CDR1 and CDR2 sequences are MNHEY and SMNVEV (reference sequence). CDR3 DNA: TGTGCCAGCAGTTTAAGGGGGAGTATAACAGATACGCAGTATTTT. It yields the protein CASSLRGSITDTQYF.

This clonotype was observed a handful of times. DNA for the CDR3: TGCAGCGTCGATGAGGCCAAAAACATTCAGTACTTC. The encoded protein is CSVDEAKNIQYF. The V gene is TRBV29-1, the J gene TRBJ2-4, with D unresolved. V shed 6 bases and J shed 1 base, with 7 bases lying between them. Germline CDR1 is SQVTM and CDR2 is ANQGSEA. This CDR3 contains 12 residues.

The chain uses TRBV5-4 and TRBJ1-6; 8 bases are shared with TRBD1. J lost 7 bases, V lost 2 bases, and 5 bases had no gene match. CDR3 length: 15 amino acids. From germline, CDR1 is SGHNT and CDR2 YYREEE (reference sequence). In nucleotides, the CDR3 is TGTGCCAGCAGCTTCGGTACAGGGGGGAATTCACCCCTCCACTTT. Its translation: CASSFGTGGNSPLHF.

A remark on this clonotype: The junction departs from germline at one end; a sequencing error may be responsible. V and J are TRBV28 and TRBJ2-7; D remains ambiguous. The germline CDR1 and CDR2 sequences are MDHEN and SYDVKM. CDR3 size: 14 residues. CDR3 sequence: CASSLQRSSYEQYF. Here the CDR3 DNA reads TGTGCCAGCAGTTTGCAACGGTCCTCCTACGAACAGTACTTC.

CDR3 bases: TGTGCCAGCAGCTCGAAGACTGCGTCTAGCTCCTACAATGAGCAGTTCTTC. This sequence encodes CASSSKTASSSYNEQFF. The V and J genes are TRBV11-3 and TRBJ2-1, with D unclear. V dropped 4 bases and J dropped 0 bases, with 16 bases sitting between them. This CDR3 has 17 amino acids. The V gene's germline CDR1 is SGHNT and CDR2 YENEEA.

The chain has TRBV7-8 and TRBJ2-1; 10 nucleotides agree with TRBD2. The germline CDR1 and CDR2 sequences are SGHVS and FQNEAQ. The V segment lost 1 base and the J segment 2 bases; nucleotides outside the gene matches: 5. The CDR3 extends over 17 amino acids. The DNA of the CDR3 is TGTGCCAGCAGCTTAGGGGAGCGGGGGGGGGCCTACAATGAGCAGTTCTTC. Translating gives CASSLGERGGAYNEQFF.

V and J are TRBV4-3 and TRBJ2-1, with TRBD2 identical over 8 bases. The germline CDR1 and CDR2 sequences are LGHNA and YSLEER. The CDR3 extends over 17 amino acids. Losses at the gene ends were 4 bases for V and 6 bases for J; bases not matched to a gene: 14. The CDR3 DNA reads as TGCGCCAGCAGCCGGGGTACCGGGACTAGAGTAGCCAATGAGCAGTTCTTC. This gives the protein CASSRGTGTRVANEQFF.

The rearrangement uses TRBV5-1 and TRBJ1-6; D is undetermined. This CDR3 is built from 19 residues. The V and J ends lost 2 bases and 6 bases respectively, with 24 bases between them. Looked up from germline, CDR1 is SGHRS and CDR2 is YFSETQ. The CDR3 is CASSFGGLLVETRNSPLHF. CDR3 DNA: TGCGCCAGCAGCTTCGGTGGACTCCTCGTAGAGACCCGTAATTCACCCCTCCACTTT.